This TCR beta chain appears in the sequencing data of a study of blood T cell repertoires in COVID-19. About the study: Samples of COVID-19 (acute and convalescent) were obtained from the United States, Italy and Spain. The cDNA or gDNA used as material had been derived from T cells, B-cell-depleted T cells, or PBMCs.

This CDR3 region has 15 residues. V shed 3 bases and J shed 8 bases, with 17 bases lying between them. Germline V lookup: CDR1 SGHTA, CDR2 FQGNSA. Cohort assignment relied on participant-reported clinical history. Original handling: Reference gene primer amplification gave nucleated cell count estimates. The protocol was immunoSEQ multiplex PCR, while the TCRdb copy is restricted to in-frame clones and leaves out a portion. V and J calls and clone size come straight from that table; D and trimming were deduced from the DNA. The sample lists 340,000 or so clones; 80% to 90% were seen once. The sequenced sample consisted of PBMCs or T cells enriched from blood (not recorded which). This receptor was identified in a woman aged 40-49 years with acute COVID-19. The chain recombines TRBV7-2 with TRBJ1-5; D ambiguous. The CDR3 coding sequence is TGTGCCAGCAGCTTGGGAGGGCTATTACTTGAGCCCCAGCATTTT. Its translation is CASSLGGLLLEPQHF.